This T cell receptor (beta chain) was observed in a study of spatial heterogeneity in lung cancer. Study information: Among detected sequences, beta-chain ones consistently exceeded alpha-chain ones in number.

Looked up from germline, CDR1 is LGHNA and CDR2 is YNFKEQ. Between the trimmed V and J ends, which lost 1 base and 1 base, there was a span of 7 bases. The CDR3 has 14 residues. Regarding time point: sample taken at primary tumor resection. TCRdb recomputed calls from the 5' RACE reads with MiXCR, one row per CDR3 protein. The data hold 45,000 to 55,000 distinct CDR3 sequences, with less than 5.5% observed a single time. The source is a male donor with early-stage non-small cell lung cancer. V usage is TRBV4-2 and J usage is TRBJ1-1; D gene unclear. The specimen was PBMCs, collected at surgery. The DNA of the CDR3 is TGTGCCAGCAGCCAAGTTTCCGGGAACACTGAAGCTTTCTTT. Protein product: CASSQVSGNTEAFF.